This T cell receptor (beta chain) was found in a study of T-cell reconstitution after alpha-beta-depleted transplantation in children (dated by TCRdb to 2016 to 2017). General notes on the study: Using TCR repertoire profiling, the study followed T-cell immune reconstitution in a quantitative way in children after TCRalphabeta/CD19-depleted allogeneic hematopoietic cell transplantation.

Notes on this clonotype: There is no known antigen for this receptor. The input lacks base qualities; no much larger clone sits a single base away.

The method was PCR. These reads were obtained on an Illumina HiSeq 2500. TCR libraries were prepared with molecular barcoding, using unique molecular identifiers to normalize TCRbeta repertoire quantification. TCRdb itself trimmed the public reads at Q25 with fastp, ran MiXCR and retained productive beta chains. Rows merge per CDR3 protein into single entries with the most common DNA and genes. Across this sample there are around 530,000 distinct CDR3 sequences, with roughly 33% seen only once. The ten largest clonotypes hold around 2.3% of the sample. V is clipped by 2 bases and J by 2 bases, and the sequence between their germline boundaries is 9 bases long. Reading from cysteine to phenylalanine, the CDR3 counts 14 amino acids. Only the CDR3 portion is preserved as DNA: 42 bases, with reading frame beginning at the first base. CDR1 and CDR2 are read off the germline V gene as SGHVS and FNYEAQ.

The receptor was isolated from a human donor who donated a stem cell graft to a child with aplastic anemia. The sample consisted of PBMCs from the stem cell graft donor, taken from the stem cell graft. The chain is assembled from TRBV7-6 and TRBJ1-2; TRBD1 is a weak D gene call, 5 bases matching. The encoded CDR3 is CASSLSEGNYGYTF. The nucleotide sequence is given as TGTGCCAGCAGCTTAAGTGAGGGGAACTATGGCTACACCTTC.